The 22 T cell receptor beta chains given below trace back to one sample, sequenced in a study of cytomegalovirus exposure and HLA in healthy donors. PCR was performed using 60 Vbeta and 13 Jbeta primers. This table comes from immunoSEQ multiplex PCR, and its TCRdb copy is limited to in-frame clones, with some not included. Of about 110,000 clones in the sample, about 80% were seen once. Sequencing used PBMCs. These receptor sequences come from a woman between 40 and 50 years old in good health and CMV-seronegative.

In DNA form, the CDR3 reads TGTGCCAGCTCACCCGTGACAGGGAGTGGGACTGAAGCTTTCTTT. Translation gives CASSPVTGSGTEAFF. The chain uses TRBV18 and TRBJ1-1; 7 nucleotides agree with TRBD1. V lost 3 bases to trimming and J lost 5 bases; unmatched junction nucleotides: 9. CDR3 length equals 15 residues. Germline V gene sequence: CDR1 KGHSH, CDR2 LQKENI.

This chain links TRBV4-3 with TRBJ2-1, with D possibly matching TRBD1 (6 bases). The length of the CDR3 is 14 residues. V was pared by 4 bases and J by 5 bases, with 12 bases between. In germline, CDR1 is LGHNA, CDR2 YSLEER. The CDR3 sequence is CASSRRGRDNEQFF. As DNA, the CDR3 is TGCGCCAGCAGCCGCAGGGGTAGGGACAATGAGCAGTTCTTC.

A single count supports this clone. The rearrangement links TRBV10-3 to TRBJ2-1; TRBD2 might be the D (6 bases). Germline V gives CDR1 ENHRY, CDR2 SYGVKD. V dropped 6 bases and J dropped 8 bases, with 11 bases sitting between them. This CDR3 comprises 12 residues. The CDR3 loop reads CAISASGDEQFF. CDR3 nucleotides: TGTGCCATCAGCGCTTCGGGGGATGAGCAGTTCTTC.

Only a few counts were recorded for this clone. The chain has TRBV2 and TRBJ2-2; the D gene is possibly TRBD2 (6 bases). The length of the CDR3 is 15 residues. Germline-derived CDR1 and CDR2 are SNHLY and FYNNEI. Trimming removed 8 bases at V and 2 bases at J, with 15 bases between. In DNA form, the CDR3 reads TGTGCCAGCGGCGGGCTAGCGCGCAACACCGGGGAGCTGTTTTTT. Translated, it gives CASGGLARNTGELFF.

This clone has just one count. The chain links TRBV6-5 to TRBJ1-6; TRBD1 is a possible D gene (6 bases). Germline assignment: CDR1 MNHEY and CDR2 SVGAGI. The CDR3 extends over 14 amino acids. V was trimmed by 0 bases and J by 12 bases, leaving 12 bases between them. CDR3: CASSYSGHEKPLHF. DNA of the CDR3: TGTGCCAGCAGTTACTCGGGACATGAAAAACCCCTCCACTTT.

CDR3 nucleotides: TGTGCCAGCAGTTACGGACAGCCATCTAATGAAAAACTGTTTTTT. It specifies CASSYGQPSNEKLFF. The chain carries TRBV27 and TRBJ1-4; weak D call: TRBD1 (6 bases). Trimming shortened V by 4 bases and J by 3 bases, and 12 bases separated the two germline ends. Germline assignment: CDR1 MNHEY and CDR2 SMNVEV (reference sequence). This CDR3 region has 15 residues.

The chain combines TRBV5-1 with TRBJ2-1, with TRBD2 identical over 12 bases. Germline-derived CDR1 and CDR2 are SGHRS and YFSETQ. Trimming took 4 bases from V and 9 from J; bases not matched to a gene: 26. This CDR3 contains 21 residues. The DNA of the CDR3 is TGCGCCAGCAGCCCCCTCCTAGGGCCTAGCGGGAGGGCCGCTGGTGAGGGTGAGCAGTTCTTC. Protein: CASSPLLGPSGRAAGEGEQFF.

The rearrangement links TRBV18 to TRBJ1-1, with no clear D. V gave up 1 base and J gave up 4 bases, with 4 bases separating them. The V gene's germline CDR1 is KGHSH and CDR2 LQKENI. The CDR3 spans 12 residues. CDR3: CASSPLITEAFF. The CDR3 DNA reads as TGTGCCAGCTCACCACTTATCACTGAAGCTTTCTTT.

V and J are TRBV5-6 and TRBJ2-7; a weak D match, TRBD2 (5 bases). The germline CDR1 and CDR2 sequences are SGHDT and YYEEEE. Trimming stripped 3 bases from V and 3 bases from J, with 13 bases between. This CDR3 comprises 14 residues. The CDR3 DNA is TGTGCCAGCAGCTCCTTAGGTGAGGGCTACGAGCAGTACTTC. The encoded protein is CASSSLGEGYEQYF. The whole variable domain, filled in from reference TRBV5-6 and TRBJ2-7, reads DAGVTQSPTHLIKTRGQQVTLRCSPKSGHDTVSWYQQALGQGPQFIFQYYEEEERQRGNFPDRFSGHQFPNYSSELNVNALLLGDSALYLCASSSLGEGYEQYFGPGTRLTVT.

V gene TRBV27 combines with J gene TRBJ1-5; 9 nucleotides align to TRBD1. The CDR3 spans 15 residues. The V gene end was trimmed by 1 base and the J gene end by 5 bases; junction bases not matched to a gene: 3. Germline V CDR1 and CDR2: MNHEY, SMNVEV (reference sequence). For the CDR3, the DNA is TGTGCCAGCAGTTTATACGGGACAGGGTATCAGCCCCAGCATTTT. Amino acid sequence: CASSLYGTGYQPQHF.

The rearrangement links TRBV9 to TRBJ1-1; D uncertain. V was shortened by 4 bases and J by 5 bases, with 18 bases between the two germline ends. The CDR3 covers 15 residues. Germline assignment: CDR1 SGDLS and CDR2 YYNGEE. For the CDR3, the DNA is TGTGCCAGCAGCCCTAGGCCAGGTGGAGGGACTGAAGCTTTCTTT. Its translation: CASSPRPGGGTEAFF.

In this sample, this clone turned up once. The CDR3 nucleotides are TGTGCCAGCAGTCGCCCCCGGGGGGGCAATCAGCCCCAGCATTTT. Protein product: CASSRPRGGNQPQHF. The chain carries TRBV28 and TRBJ1-5; D is perhaps TRBD1 (5 bases). The length of the CDR3 is 15 residues. Trimming stripped 5 bases from V and 2 bases from J, with 13 bases between. CDR1 is MDHEN, CDR2 SYDVKM, per germline.

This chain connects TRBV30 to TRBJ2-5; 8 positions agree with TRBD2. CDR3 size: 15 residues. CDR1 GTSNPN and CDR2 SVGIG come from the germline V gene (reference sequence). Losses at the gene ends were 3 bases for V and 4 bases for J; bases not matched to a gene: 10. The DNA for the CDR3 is TGTGCCTGGAGCGAACAGCGGGGGAGGAGAGAGACCCAGTACTTC. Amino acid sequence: CAWSEQRGRRETQYF.

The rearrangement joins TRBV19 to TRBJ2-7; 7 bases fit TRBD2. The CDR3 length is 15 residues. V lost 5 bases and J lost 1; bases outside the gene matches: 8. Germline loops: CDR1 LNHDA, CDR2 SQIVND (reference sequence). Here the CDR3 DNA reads TGTGCCAGTAGTGAAACCGCGGGGGAGTCCTACGAGCAGTACTTC. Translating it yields CASSETAGESYEQYF. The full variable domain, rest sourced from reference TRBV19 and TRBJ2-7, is DGGITQSPKYLFRKEGQNVTLSCEQNLNHDAMYWYRQDPGQGLRLIYYSQIVNDFQKGDIAEGYSVSREKKESFPLTVTSAQKNPTAFYLCASSETAGESYEQYFGPGTRLTVT.

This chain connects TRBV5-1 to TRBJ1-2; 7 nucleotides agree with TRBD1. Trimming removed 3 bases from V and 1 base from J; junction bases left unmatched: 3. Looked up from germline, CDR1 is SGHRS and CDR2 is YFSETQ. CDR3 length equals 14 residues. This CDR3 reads CASSWGQINYGYTF. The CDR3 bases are TGCGCCAGCAGCTGGGGACAGATTAACTATGGCTACACCTTC.

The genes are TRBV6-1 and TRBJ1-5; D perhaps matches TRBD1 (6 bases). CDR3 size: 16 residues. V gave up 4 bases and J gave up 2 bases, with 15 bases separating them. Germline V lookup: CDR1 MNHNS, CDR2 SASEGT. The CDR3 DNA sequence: TGTGCCAGCAGTGCCCATGAGGCAGGGGGCAATCAGCCCCAGCATTTT. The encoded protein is CASSAHEAGGNQPQHF.

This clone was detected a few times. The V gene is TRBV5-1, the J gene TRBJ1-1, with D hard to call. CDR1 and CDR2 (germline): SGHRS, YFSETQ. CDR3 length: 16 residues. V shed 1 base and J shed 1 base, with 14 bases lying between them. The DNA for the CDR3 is TGCGCCAGCAGCTTGACGAGAAGAACAGAGAACACTGAAGCTTTCTTT. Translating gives CASSLTRRTENTEAFF.

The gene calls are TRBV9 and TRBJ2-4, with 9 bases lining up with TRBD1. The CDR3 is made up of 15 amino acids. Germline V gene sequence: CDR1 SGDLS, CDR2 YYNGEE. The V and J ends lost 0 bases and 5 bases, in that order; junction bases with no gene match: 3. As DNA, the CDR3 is TGTGCCAGCAGCGTAGAGGGACAGGGACAAAACATTCAGTACTTC. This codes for CASSVEGQGQNIQYF.

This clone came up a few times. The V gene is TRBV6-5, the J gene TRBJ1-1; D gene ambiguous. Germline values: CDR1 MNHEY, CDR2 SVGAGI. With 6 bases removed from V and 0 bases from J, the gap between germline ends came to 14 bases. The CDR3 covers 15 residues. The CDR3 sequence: CASRIRSGMNTEAFF. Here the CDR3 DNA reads TGTGCCAGCAGAATTCGGTCAGGTATGAACACTGAAGCTTTCTTT.

The CDR3 nucleotides are TGCGCCAGCAGCTTTGGACCAAGACAGCCCGGGGAGCTGTTTTTT. It translates to CASSFGPRQPGELFF. V and J are TRBV5-1 and TRBJ2-2; perhaps TRBD1 as D (5 bases). V lost 2 bases and J 6 bases, leaving 14 bases between the germline ends. The CDR3 is 15 amino acids. Germline CDR1 SGHRS, CDR2 YFSETQ. Using reference TRBV5-1 and TRBJ2-2 for the parts outside the CDR3, the full variable domain is KAGVTQTPRYLIKTRGQQVTLSCSPISGHRSVSWYQQTPGQGLQFLFEYFSETQRNKGNFPGRFSGRQFSNSRSEMNVSTLELGDSALYLCASSFGPRQPGELFFGEGSRLTVL.

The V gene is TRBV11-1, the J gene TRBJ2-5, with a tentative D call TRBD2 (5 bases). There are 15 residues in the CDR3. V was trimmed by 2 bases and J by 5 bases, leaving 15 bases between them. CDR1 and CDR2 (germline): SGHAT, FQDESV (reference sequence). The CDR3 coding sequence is TGTGCCAGCAGCTTATGGTCGGCCCGGGGTGAGACCCAGTACTTC. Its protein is CASSLWSARGETQYF.

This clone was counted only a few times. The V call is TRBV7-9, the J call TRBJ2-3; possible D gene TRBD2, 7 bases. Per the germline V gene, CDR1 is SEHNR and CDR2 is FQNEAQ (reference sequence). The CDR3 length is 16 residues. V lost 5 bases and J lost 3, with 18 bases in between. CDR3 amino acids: CASSLGEGGLTDTQYF. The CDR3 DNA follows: TGTGCCAGCAGCCTGGGGGAGGGGGGGTTAACAGATACGCAGTATTTT.